This section outlines one TCR beta chain sequence together with its context. Its antigen is currently unknown. Sequencing was performed with immunoSEQ multiplex PCR; in TCRdb, only in-frame clones are kept and a portion is missing. The sample consists of 90,000 to 95,000 clones, roughly 90% of them appearing once. The CDR3 spans 16 residues. Germline CDR1 LNHDA, CDR2 SQIVND (reference sequence). Trimming removed 10 bases from V and 0 bases from J, with 21 bases in between. This entry comes from a study of T cells in localized non-small cell lung cancer. Findings and caveats of the study: For the top 100 tumor clones, a median about 50 also appeared in adjacent lung. Uninvolved adjacent lung showed peak T cell clonality, exceeding tumor. The tumor had only one region sequenced, so heterogeneity remains possible. A denser population of T cells in blood accompanied longer overall survival.

This chain joins TRBV19 and TRBJ1-1, with D possibly being TRBD1 (5 bases). The material sequenced was PBMCs, taken before any cancer treatment. The sequence was obtained from a woman aged 35 to 75 with stage II squamous cell lung carcinoma. CDR3 nucleotides: TGTGCCACCCTGGGGGTTCGCGGCCTAATGAACACTGAAGCTTTCTTT. Translation gives CATLGVRGLMNTEAFF.